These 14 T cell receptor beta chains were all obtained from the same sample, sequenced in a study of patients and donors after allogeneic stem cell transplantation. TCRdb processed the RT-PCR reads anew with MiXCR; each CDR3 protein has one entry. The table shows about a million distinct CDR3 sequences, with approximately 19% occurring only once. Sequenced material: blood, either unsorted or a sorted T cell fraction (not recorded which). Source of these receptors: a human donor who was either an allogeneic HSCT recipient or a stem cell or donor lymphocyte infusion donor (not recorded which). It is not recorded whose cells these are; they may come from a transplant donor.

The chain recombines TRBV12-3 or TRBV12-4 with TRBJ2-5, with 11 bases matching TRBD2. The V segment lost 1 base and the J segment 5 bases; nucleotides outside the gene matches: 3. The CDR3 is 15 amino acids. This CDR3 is CASSLEASGGETQYF. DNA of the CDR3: TGTGCCAGCAGTTTAGAGGCTAGCGGGGGGGAGACCCAGTACTTC.

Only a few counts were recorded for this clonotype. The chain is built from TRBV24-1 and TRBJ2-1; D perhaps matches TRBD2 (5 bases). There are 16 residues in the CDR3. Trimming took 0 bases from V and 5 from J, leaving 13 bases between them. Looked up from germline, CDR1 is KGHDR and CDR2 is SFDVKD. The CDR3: CATSDLQRRSDNEQFF. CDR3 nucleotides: TGTGCCACCAGTGATTTGCAACGGAGGTCTGACAATGAGCAGTTCTTC.

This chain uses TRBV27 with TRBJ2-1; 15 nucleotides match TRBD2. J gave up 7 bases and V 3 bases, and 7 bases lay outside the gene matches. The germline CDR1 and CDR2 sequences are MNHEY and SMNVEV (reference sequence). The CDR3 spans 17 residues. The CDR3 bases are TGTGCCAGCAGTTTGCCGACCGGGACTAGCGGGGGGAATGAGCAGTTCTTC. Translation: CASSLPTGTSGGNEQFF.

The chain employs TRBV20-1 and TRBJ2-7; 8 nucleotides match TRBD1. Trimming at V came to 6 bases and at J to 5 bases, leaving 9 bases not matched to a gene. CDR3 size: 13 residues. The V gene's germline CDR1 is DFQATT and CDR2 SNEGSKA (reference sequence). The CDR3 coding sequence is TGCAGTGCAACGACAGGGGTTCGGGACGAGCAGTACTTC. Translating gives CSATTGVRDEQYF.

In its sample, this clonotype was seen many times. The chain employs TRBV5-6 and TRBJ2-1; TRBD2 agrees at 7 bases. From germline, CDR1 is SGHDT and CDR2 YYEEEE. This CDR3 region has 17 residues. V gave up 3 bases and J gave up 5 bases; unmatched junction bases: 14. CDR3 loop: CASSSVGGSWRDNEQFF. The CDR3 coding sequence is TGTGCCAGCAGCTCCGTGGGGGGGAGTTGGCGCGACAATGAGCAGTTCTTC.

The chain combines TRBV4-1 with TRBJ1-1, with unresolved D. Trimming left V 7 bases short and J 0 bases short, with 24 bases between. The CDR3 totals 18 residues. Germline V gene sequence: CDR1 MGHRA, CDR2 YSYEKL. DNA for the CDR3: TGCGCCAGCACCGAACTGGGTACGTGGGATCCTATGAACACTGAAGCTTTCTTT. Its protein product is CASTELGTWDPMNTEAFF.

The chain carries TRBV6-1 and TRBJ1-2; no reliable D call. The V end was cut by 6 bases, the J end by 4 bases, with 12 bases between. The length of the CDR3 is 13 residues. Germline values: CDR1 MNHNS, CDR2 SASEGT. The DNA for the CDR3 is TGTGCCAGCAGCTCCCTTCGGGGCTATGGCTACACCTTC. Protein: CASSSLRGYGYTF.

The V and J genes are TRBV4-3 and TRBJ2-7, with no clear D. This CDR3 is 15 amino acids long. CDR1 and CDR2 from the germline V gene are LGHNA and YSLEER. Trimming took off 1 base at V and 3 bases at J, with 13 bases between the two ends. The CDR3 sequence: CASSQGLTSGYEQYF. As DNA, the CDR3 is TGCGCCAGCAGCCAAGGTTTGACTTCAGGCTACGAGCAGTACTTC.

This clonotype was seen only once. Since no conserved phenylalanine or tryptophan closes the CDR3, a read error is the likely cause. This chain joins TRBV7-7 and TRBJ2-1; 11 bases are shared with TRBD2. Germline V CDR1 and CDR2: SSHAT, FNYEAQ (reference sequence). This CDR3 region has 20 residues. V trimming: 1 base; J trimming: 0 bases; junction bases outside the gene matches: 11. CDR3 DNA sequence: TGTGCCAGCAGCTTAGTACCAAGTAGCGGGAGGGCCAGCTCCTACAATGAGCAGTTCCTC. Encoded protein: CASSLVPSSGRASSYNEQFL.

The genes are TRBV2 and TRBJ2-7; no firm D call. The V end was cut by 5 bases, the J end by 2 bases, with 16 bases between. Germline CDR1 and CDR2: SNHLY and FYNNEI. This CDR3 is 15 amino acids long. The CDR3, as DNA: TGTGCCAGCAGTACTACACCTACCCCAACCTACGAGCAGTACTTC. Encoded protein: CASSTTPTPTYEQYF.

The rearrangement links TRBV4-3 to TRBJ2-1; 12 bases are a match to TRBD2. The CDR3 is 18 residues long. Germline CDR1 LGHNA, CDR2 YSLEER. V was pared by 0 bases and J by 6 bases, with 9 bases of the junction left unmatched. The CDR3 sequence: CASSQDIPLAGGLNEQFF. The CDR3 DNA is TGCGCCAGCAGCCAAGATATTCCTCTAGCGGGGGGGCTCAATGAGCAGTTCTTC.

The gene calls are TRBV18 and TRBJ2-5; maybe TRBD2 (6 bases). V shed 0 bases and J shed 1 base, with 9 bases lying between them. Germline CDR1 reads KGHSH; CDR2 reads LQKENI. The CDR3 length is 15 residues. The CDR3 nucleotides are TGTGCCAGCTCACCACCGGAGGGCTTCCAAGAGACCCAGTACTTC. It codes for CASSPPEGFQETQYF.

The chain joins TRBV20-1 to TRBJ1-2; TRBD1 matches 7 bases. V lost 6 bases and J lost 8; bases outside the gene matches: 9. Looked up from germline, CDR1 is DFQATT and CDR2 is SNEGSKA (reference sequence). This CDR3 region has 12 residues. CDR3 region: CSARQGSTGYTF. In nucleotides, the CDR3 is TGCAGTGCAAGACAGGGTTCGACGGGCTACACCTTC.

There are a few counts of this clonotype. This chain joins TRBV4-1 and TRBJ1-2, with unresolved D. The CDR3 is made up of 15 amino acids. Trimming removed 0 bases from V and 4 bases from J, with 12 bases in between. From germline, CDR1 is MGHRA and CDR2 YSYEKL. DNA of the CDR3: TGCGCCAGCAGCCAAGAAGGTTGGGGTGCCTATGGCTACACCTTC. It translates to CASSQEGWGAYGYTF.